This T cell receptor beta chain came from a study of CD8 T cells in Susac syndrome. The CDR3 sequence is 13 residues long. Germline values: CDR1 SQVTM, CDR2 ANQGSEA. Deletions cut 3 bases from V and 3 bases from J, with 12 bases between. It was with random hexamers that roughly 0.45 to 1 ug RNA was reverse transcribed. Amplification of TCR beta CDR3 spanned 54 Vbeta and 13 Jbeta via immunoSEQ multiplex PCR. A single record per CDR3 protein comes from TCRdb applying MiXCR to the immunoSEQ multiplex PCR reads. The sample has tens of thousands of distinct CDR3 sequences; about 91% are singletons. The T cells that were sequenced for TCR beta were CD8+ and CD4+ cells from blood. Multiple sclerosis controls were treatment-naive patients with stable or active relapsing-remitting disease. Negative isolation yielded CD4+ and CD8+ T cells, and FACS enriched TEMRA cells.

The TCR was taken from a human donor with multiple sclerosis. Sequenced input: CD8+ T cells from PBMCs. The rearrangement uses TRBV29-1 and TRBJ2-7; possible D gene TRBD2, 7 bases. CDR3 protein: CSVEGGAFYEQYF. In DNA, the CDR3 is TGCAGCGTTGAGGGGGGGGCCTTCTACGAGCAGTACTTC.